This TCR beta chain was documented in a study of cytomegalovirus exposure and HLA in healthy donors. Regarding this clone: Its antigen is currently unknown.

The PCR contained 60 Vbeta and 13 Jbeta primers. In the original workflow: It was a later analysis that counted about 80 million unique TCR beta chains, of which some 9.9 million were shared. Repertoires were generated with immunoSEQ multiplex PCR, while TCRdb's copy carries only in-frame clones and drops some. V, J and clone size derive from that table, while D and trimming were established from the DNA sequence. The table lists around 100,000 clones, roughly 78% of them singletons. The germline CDR1 and CDR2 sequences are MNHNS and SASEGT. The CDR3 has 16 residues. After removal of 3 bases from V and 10 bases from J, the junction contained 8 bases not matched to a gene. The study's findings and limits: What a later analysis reportedly showed was that an Asian-associated ancestry cluster had fewer N-insertions than the approximately 700-donor mean. In a later analysis, across HLA loci, associated TCR counts were highest for DRB1, lowest for HLA-C.

This receptor was identified in a male donor in good health and CMV-seropositive. The rearrangement links TRBV6-1 to TRBJ2-1; 14 bases match TRBD2. The material sequenced was PBMCs. The CDR3 bases are TGTGCCAGCAGTGACGCTGGGGGACTAGCGGGAGTGGAGCAGTTCTTC. As protein: CASSDAGGLAGVEQFF.